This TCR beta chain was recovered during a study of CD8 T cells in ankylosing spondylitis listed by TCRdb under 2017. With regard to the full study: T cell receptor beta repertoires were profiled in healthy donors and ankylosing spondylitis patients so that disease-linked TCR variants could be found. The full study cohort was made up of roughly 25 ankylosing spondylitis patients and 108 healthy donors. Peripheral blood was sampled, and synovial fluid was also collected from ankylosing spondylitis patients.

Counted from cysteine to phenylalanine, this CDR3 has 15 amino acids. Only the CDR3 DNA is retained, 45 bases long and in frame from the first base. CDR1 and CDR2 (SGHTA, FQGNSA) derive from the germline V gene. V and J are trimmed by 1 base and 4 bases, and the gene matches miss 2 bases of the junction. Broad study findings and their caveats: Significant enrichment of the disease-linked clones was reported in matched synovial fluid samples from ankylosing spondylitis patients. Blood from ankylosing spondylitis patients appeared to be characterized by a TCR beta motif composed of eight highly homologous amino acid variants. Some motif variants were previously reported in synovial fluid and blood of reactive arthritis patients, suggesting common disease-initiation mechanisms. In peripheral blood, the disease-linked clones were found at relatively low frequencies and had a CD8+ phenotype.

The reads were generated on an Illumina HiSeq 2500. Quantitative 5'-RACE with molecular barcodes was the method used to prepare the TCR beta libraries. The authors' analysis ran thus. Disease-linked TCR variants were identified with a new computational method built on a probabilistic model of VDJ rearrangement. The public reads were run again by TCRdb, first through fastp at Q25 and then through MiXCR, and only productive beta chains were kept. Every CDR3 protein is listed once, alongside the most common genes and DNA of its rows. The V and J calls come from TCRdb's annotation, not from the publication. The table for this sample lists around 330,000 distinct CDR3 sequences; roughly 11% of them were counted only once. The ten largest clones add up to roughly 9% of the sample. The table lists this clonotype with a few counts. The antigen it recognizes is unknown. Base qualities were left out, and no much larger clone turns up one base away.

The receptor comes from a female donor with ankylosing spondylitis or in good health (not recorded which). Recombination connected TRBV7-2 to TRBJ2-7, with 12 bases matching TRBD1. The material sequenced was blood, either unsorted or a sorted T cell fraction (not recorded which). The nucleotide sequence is TGTGCCAGCAGCTTAGGGGACAGGGGGCGTTACGAGCAGTACTTC. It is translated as CASSLGDRGRYEQYF.